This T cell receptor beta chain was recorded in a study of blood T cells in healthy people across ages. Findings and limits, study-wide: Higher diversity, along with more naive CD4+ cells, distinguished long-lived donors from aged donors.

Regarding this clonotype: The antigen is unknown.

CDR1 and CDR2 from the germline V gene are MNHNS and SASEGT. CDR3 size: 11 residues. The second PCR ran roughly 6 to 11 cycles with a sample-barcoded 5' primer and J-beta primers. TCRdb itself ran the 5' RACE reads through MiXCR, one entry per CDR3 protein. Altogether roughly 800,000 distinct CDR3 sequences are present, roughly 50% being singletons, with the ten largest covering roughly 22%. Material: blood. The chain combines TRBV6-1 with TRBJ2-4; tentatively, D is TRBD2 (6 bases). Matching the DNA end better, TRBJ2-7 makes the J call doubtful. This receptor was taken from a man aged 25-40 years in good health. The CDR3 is CASWKGGEQYF. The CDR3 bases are TGTGCCAGCTGGAAGGGAGGCGAGCAGTACTTC.